The 25 T cell receptor beta chains presented below share a single source sample, sequenced in a study of T-cell reconstitution after alpha-beta-depleted transplantation in children listed by TCRdb under 2016. Library creation used PCR. The run used an Illumina HiSeq 2500. Molecular barcoding was employed in the preparation of TCR libraries, with unique molecular identifiers being used to normalize TCRbeta repertoire quantification. In-frame beta chains were kept once TCRdb had trimmed the public reads at Q25 with fastp and called clones with MiXCR. Rows matching on CDR3 protein sequence are summarized as one entry with the most common DNA and genes. The sample table shows some 490,000 distinct CDR3 sequences, and under 15% are seen once. About 6% of the sample belongs to the ten largest clones. Source: PBMCs from the stem cell graft donor, taken from the stem cell graft. These receptors came from a human donor who donated a stem cell graft to a child with combined immunodeficiency.

In its sample, this clonotype was seen many times. This chain joins TRBV24-1 and TRBJ2-2; 9 bases line up with TRBD2. V was pared by 5 bases and J by 0 bases, with 6 bases of the junction left unmatched. Germline CDR1 KGHDR, CDR2 SFDVKD. There are 17 residues in the CDR3. The CDR3 loop is CATSVGLAGTNTGELFF. CDR3 sequence (DNA): TGTGCCACCAGTGTCGGGCTAGCGGGAACGAACACCGGGGAGCTGTTTTTT.

At least ten counts were recorded for this clonotype. One end of the junction fails to match germline, which may point to a read error. The chain combines TRBV9 with TRBJ2-2; 9 nucleotides align to TRBD2. CDR3 length: 16 residues. Germline CDR1 and CDR2: SGDLS and YYNGEE. CDR3 DNA sequence: TGTGCCAGCAGCGTAGGGTCTAGCGGGAACGCCGGGGAGCTGTTTTTT. It is translated as CASSVGSSGNAGELFF.

The chain joins TRBV28 to TRBJ1-1; a possible D gene is TRBD1 (5 bases). CDR3 size: 12 residues. CDR1 is MDHEN and CDR2 is SYDVKM in the germline V gene. Trimming pared 1 base from V and 11 bases from J, leaving 11 bases between. DNA for the CDR3: TGTGCCAGCAGTTTATTCACGGGGCGTGCTTTCTTT. This sequence encodes CASSLFTGRAFF.

V usage is TRBV20-1 and J usage is TRBJ1-2; the D gene is possibly TRBD1 (6 bases). In germline, CDR1 is DFQATT, CDR2 SNEGSKA (reference sequence). V was clipped by 1 base and J by 3 bases, with 12 bases between them. The CDR3 runs to 14 residues. The CDR3 spells CSARASTGYYGYTF. The CDR3 DNA sequence: TGCAGTGCTAGAGCTTCCACAGGGTACTATGGCTACACCTTC.

This clonotype was counted between two and nine times. J is TRBJ1-4 and V is TRBV12-3 or TRBV12-4, with D unclear. V was pared by 6 bases and J by 13 bases, with 15 bases between. CDR3 length: 12 residues. The CDR3 coding sequence is TGTGCCAGCAGCCGGAATCCGGTAGGACTGTTTTTT. Translating gives CASSRNPVGLFF.

This clonotype was picked up a small number of times. This chain joins TRBV27 and TRBJ2-3, with D hard to call. The CDR3 covers 16 residues. Trimming took 9 bases from V and 0 from J, leaving 19 bases between them. Germline V CDR1 and CDR2: MNHEY, SMNVEV (reference sequence). CDR3 sequence (DNA): TGTGCCAGGGAATTAACCATCCCCGCTAGCACAGATACGCAGTATTTT. Amino acid sequence: CARELTIPASTDTQYF.

This clonotype has a count of ten or more. The rearrangement links TRBV20-1 to TRBJ2-7; D uncertain. The CDR3 contains 14 residues. Trimming pared 1 base from V and 0 bases from J, leaving 10 bases between. Per germline, CDR1 DFQATT and CDR2 SNEGSKA (reference sequence). CDR3: CSARVFGHSYEQYF. CDR3 in DNA: TGCAGTGCTAGAGTTTTCGGGCACTCCTACGAGCAGTACTTC.

This clonotype was seen repeatedly, ten times or more. The V gene is TRBV29-1, the J gene TRBJ1-4, with TRBD1 identical over 9 bases. The CDR3 is 14 residues long. The J segment lost 6 bases and the V segment lost 1 base, leaving 3 bases of the junction unmatched. Germline lookup yields CDR1 SQVTM and CDR2 ANQGSEA. CDR3 residues: CSVEAWTGDEKLFF. CDR3 DNA sequence: TGCAGCGTTGAAGCGTGGACAGGGGATGAAAAACTGTTTTTT. Full variable domain (missing parts from reference TRBV29-1 and TRBJ1-4): SAVISQKPSRDICQRGTSLTIQCQVDSQVTMMFWYRQQPGQSLTLIATANQGSEATYESGFVIDKFPISRPNLTFSTLTVSNMSPEDSSIYLCSVEAWTGDEKLFFGSGTQLSVL.

V usage is TRBV15 and J usage is TRBJ2-5; 7 positions match TRBD1. The V segment lost 1 base and the J segment 4 bases; nucleotides outside the gene matches: 15. CDR1 and CDR2 (germline): LNHNV, YYDKDF (reference sequence). CDR3 length equals 18 residues. CDR3 residues: CATSRGQRDRGLGETQYF. CDR3 in DNA: TGTGCCACCAGCAGAGGACAACGGGACAGAGGCTTGGGAGAGACCCAGTACTTC.

This clonotype was seen a handful of times. The chain is built from TRBV6-5 and TRBJ2-1, with 7 positions matching TRBD2. V lost 1 base, J lost 1 base, and 1 base stayed unmatched. CDR1 and CDR2 from the germline V gene are MNHEY and SVGAGI. The CDR3 is made up of 15 amino acids. The CDR3 nucleotides read TGTGCCAGCAGTTACTTCGGGAGGTCCTACAATGAGCAGTTCTTC. This gives the protein CASSYFGRSYNEQFF.

This clonotype was counted many times. The chain joins TRBV7-2 to TRBJ2-5; perhaps TRBD2 as D (5 bases). The germline gives CDR1 SGHTA, CDR2 FQGNSA. The CDR3 has 14 amino acids. The V gene lost 4 bases and the J gene lost 3 bases, with 12 bases spanning the gap. The CDR3 region has the DNA TGTGCCAGCAGCTCGCGGACGGGGAAAGAGACCCAGTACTTC. This encodes CASSSRTGKETQYF.

This clonotype has more than one count but fewer than ten. This chain connects TRBV3-1 to TRBJ1-2; D uncertain. From germline, CDR1 is LGHDT and CDR2 YNNKEL (reference sequence). Trimming removed 0 bases at V and 8 bases at J, with 10 bases between. The CDR3 totals 13 residues. CDR3 sequence (DNA): TGTGCCAGCAGCCAAGACCGACGACAAGGCTACACCTTC. It yields the protein CASSQDRRQGYTF.

This clonotype showed up just a few times. The rearrangement joins TRBV12-3 or TRBV12-4 to TRBJ2-7, with D maybe TRBD1 (5 bases). With 4 bases removed from V and 3 bases from J, the gap between germline ends came to 13 bases. There are 14 residues in the CDR3. DNA for the CDR3: TGTGCCAGCAGTTACCAGGGTTTTCACTACGAGCAGTACTTC. Translated, it gives CASSYQGFHYEQYF.

This chain joins TRBV20-1 and TRBJ2-7, with D tentatively TRBD2 (6 bases). Germline CDR1 DFQATT, CDR2 SNEGSKA (reference sequence). The CDR3 runs to 15 residues. Trimming took 5 bases from V and 0 from J, leaving 17 bases between them. CDR3 region: CSAYRDSFSSYEQYF. DNA for the CDR3: TGCAGTGCTTACCGGGACTCATTTTCCTCCTACGAGCAGTACTTC.

This clonotype is a singleton in its sample. This chain links TRBV2 with TRBJ2-7; D uncertain. V gave up 7 bases and J gave up 0 bases, with 13 bases separating them. This CDR3 is 14 amino acids long. Germline loops: CDR1 SNHLY, CDR2 FYNNEI. The CDR3: CASNPQRVSYEQYF. The CDR3 bases are TGTGCCAGCAACCCGCAAAGGGTCTCCTACGAGCAGTACTTC.

The chain employs TRBV15 and TRBJ1-2, with D tentatively TRBD1 (5 bases). The V gene lost 1 base and the J gene lost 4 bases, with 16 bases spanning the gap. This CDR3 comprises 16 residues. Looked up from germline, CDR1 is LNHNV and CDR2 is YYDKDF (reference sequence). In DNA form, the CDR3 reads TGTGCCACCAGCAGAGGACCGGGGGAGAGGGGCTATGGCTACACCTTC. Its protein product is CATSRGPGERGYGYTF. The whole variable domain, filled in from reference TRBV15 and TRBJ1-2, reads DAMVIQNPRYQVTQFGKPVTLSCSQTLNHNVMYWYQQKSSQAPKLLFHYYDKDFNNEADTPDNFQSRRPNTSFCFLDIRSPGLGDTAMYLCATSRGPGERGYGYTFGSGTRLTVV.

This clonotype has a handful of counts. The V and J genes are TRBV9 and TRBJ2-7, with TRBD1 identical over 9 bases. The CDR3 spans 16 residues. Germline loops: CDR1 SGDLS, CDR2 YYNGEE. With V trimmed by 0 bases and J by 4 bases, 8 bases remained unmatched. CDR3 in DNA: TGTGCCAGCAGCGTAGGAGCGACAGGGGGGTTTTACGAGCAGTACTTC. Protein product: CASSVGATGGFYEQYF.

There are a few counts of this clonotype. This rearrangement joins TRBV5-1 to TRBJ1-5; D remains unclear. From germline, CDR1 is SGHRS and CDR2 YFSETQ. Between the trimmed V and J ends, which lost 4 bases and 5 bases, there was a span of 16 bases. CDR3 length: 15 amino acids. The CDR3, as DNA: TGCGCCAGCAGCCCGGGCCCATTCGGGGATCAGCCCCAGCATTTT. It translates to CASSPGPFGDQPQHF. The whole variable domain, remainder taken from reference TRBV5-1 and TRBJ1-5, is KAGVTQTPRYLIKTRGQQVTLSCSPISGHRSVSWYQQTPGQGLQFLFEYFSETQRNKGNFPGRFSGRQFSNSRSEMNVSTLELGDSALYLCASSPGPFGDQPQHFGDGTRLSIL.

This clonotype has ten or more counts. V usage is TRBV9 and J usage is TRBJ2-1; TRBD2 aligns across 10 bases. V was pared by 0 bases and J by 4 bases, with 4 bases of the junction left unmatched. Germline V lookup: CDR1 SGDLS, CDR2 YYNGEE. CDR3 length: 16 amino acids. The CDR3 loop reads CASSVVWTSGYNEQFF. The CDR3, as DNA: TGTGCCAGCAGCGTAGTCTGGACTAGCGGATACAATGAGCAGTTCTTC.

This clonotype was seen at least ten times. The J gene is TRBJ1-1, the V gene TRBV6-6, with D possibly TRBD1 on 5 matching bases. This CDR3 is 13 amino acids long. Germline CDR1 MNHNY, CDR2 SVGAGI (reference sequence). Trimming removed 7 bases from V and 7 bases from J, with 16 bases in between. Written as DNA, the CDR3 is TGTGCCAGCACACCCCCGGGGGTGAGTGAAGCTTTCTTT. Translation: CASTPPGVSEAFF.

This chain links TRBV7-9 with TRBJ2-3; 11 nucleotides agree with TRBD2. There are 16 residues in the CDR3. The ends lost 6 bases at V and 1 base at J; junction bases unmatched: 6. Germline V gene lookup returns CDR1 SEHNR and CDR2 FQNEAQ (reference sequence). CDR3 loop: CASRPLAGEGTDTQYF. The CDR3 DNA sequence: TGTGCCAGCAGACCACTAGCGGGGGAGGGCACAGATACGCAGTATTTT.

This clonotype was detected only a few times. The chain couples TRBV9 to TRBJ2-1, with 7 nucleotides matching TRBD2. Germline trimming cut 4 bases from V and 13 bases from J; bases unmatched to any gene: 11. Germline CDR1 SGDLS, CDR2 YYNGEE. The CDR3 spans 13 residues. CDR3 amino acids: CASSPGEGWVQFF. The CDR3 nucleotides are TGTGCCAGCAGCCCCGGGGAGGGGTGGGTTCAGTTCTTC.

The V call is TRBV7-6, the J call TRBJ1-2, with D unclear. The V and J ends lost 5 bases and 3 bases respectively, with 16 bases between them. The CDR3 has 15 residues. CDR1 SGHVS and CDR2 FNYEAQ come from the germline V gene. The CDR3 sequence is CASSAALGLDYGYTF. Here the CDR3 DNA reads TGTGCCAGCAGCGCCGCTCTGGGTTTAGACTATGGCTACACCTTC.

J is TRBJ2-6 and V is TRBV24-1; TRBD1 matches at 10 bases. The CDR3 is 17 residues long. CDR1 is KGHDR, CDR2 SFDVKD, per germline. J lost 2 bases, V lost 3 bases, and 3 bases had no gene match. CDR3 sequence reads: CATSDRTGGTGANVLTF. The CDR3 DNA is TGTGCCACCAGTGATAGGACAGGGGGTACTGGGGCCAACGTCCTGACTTTC.

The V call is TRBV5-1, the J call TRBJ2-3, with D possibly being TRBD1 (6 bases). Trimming took 5 bases from V and 5 from J, leaving 12 bases between them. Germline V gene data show CDR1 as SGHRS and CDR2 as YFSETQ. The CDR3 is made up of 13 amino acids. This CDR3 reads CASSWTVGDTQYF. The CDR3 nucleotides are TGCGCCAGCAGTTGGACAGTAGGAGATACGCAGTATTTT.